This TCR beta chain was identified in a study of CD8 T cell repertoires and HIV-1 epitope variants. Study-wide context: Autologous T cell-negative cells served as antigen-presenting cells in equal numbers. Separate from the cultures, 1M uncultured T cells served as baseline.

Germline V lookup: CDR1 LGHNT, CDR2 FRNRAP. The CDR3 has 14 amino acids. V was cut by 7 bases and J by 2 bases, with 12 bases left in between. Repertoires were generated with immunoSEQ multiplex PCR, while TCRdb's copy carries only in-frame clones and drops some. The data contain more than 85,000 clones, more than 65% of them singletons. The origin of this receptor is a male donor with HIV. Source material: uncultured baseline CD8+ T cells from peripheral blood mononuclear cells (PBMCs). This chain links TRBV12-5 with TRBJ2-4, with D perhaps TRBD1 (6 bases). The CDR3 loop reads CASAEQGTKNIQYF. The CDR3 bases are TGTGCTAGTGCCGAACAGGGAACCAAAAACATTCAGTACTTC.